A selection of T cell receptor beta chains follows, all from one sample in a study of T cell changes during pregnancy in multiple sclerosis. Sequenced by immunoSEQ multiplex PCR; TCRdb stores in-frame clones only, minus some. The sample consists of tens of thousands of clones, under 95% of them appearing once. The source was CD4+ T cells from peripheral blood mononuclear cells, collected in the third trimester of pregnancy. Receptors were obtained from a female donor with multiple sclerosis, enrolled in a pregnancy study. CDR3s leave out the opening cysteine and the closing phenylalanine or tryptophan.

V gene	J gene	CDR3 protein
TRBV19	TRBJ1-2	ASKRQGYGYT
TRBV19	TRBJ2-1	ASSIRADRYNEQF
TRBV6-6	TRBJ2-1	ASSPGPGGNEQF
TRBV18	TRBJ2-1	ASSQGAEYNEQF
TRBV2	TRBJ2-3	ASRREASTDTQY
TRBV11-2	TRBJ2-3	ASSALAEYSTDTQY
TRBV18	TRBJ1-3	ASSPPGRQSGNTIY
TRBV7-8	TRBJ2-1	ASRIGSTSGVNEQF
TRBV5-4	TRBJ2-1	ASSAAGLYNEQF
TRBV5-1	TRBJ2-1	ASSLQGLAGDNEQF
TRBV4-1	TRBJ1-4	ASSPGQQNEKLF
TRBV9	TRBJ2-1	ASSAGTQGLGEQF
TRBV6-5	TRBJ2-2	ASSTGVWTGELF
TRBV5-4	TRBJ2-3	ASTNAQRAPSTDTQY
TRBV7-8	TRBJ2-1	ASSQLETGRSF
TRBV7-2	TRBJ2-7	ASSLEAASSYEQY
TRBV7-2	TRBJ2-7	ASSRTSGSLSSYEQY
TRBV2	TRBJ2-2	ASSEALPYTGELF
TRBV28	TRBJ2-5	ASSLGREETQY
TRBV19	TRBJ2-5	ASGTAGLQETQY
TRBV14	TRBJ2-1	ASSQEAGLANNEQF
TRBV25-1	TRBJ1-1	ASSASVGGAEAF
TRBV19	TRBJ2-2	ASSFRGLAGNTGELF
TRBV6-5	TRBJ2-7	ASSYVGVSEQY
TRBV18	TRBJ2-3	ASSVTTGTSTDTQY
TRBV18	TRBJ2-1	ASSLRERAYNEQF
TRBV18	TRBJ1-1	ASSPTGGGTEAF
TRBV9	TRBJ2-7	ASSVASSWHEQY
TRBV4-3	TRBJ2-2	ASSHSRTGGYGTGELF
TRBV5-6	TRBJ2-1	ASSRRTSGSNEQF
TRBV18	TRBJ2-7	ASSPGKTTGNEQY
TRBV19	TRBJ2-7	ASSPRTGGSEQY
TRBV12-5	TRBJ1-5	ASGTREPQH
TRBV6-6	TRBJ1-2	ASSYSEVREDGYT
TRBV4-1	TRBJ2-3	ASSQVGQGRNADTQY
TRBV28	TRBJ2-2	ASWAGGPTGELF
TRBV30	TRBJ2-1	AWSKASGDNEQF
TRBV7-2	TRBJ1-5	ASSPSDRGSNQPQH
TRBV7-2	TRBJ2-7	ASSLPREGYYEQY
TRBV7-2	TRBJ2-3	ASSFSMGLAGDTDTQY
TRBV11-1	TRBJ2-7	ASSLPGQGGHEQY
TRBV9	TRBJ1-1	ASSLQTGDTEAF
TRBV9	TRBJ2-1	ASGGGGSRNEQF
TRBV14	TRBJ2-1	ASSQLGLAPYNEQF
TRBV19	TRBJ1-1	ASSIESLNTEAF
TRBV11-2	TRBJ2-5	ASSVPGQRETQY
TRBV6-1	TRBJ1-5	ASKLQTGNQPQH
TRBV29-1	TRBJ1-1	SAISDRGHTEAF
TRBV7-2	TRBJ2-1	ASSLGGLGKF
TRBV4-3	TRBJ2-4	ASSQGTGIVNIQY
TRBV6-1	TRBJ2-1	ASSGGITSRPYNEQF
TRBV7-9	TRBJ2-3	ASSQTGTGASDTQY
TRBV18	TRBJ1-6	ASSPRDSLGSPLH